The sequence of this TCR beta chain was determined in a study of blood T cell repertoires in COVID-19. Overall study context: Material from acute and convalescent COVID-19 was sourced from the United States, Italy and Spain. From T cells, B-cell-depleted T cells, or PBMCs came the material, which was cDNA or gDNA.

In the authors' workflow: Reference gene primers were amplified, and this amplification served to estimate nucleated cell counts. Using immunoSEQ multiplex PCR, the repertoire was profiled, and TCRdb retains in-frame clones only, with some absent. D and trimming were read from the DNA, whereas the V and J calls and clone size are those reported in that table. Of a few hundred thousand clones in the sample, about nine tenths are singletons; the top ten hold about 10%. In Seattle, patients joined the study during active infection and were tracked longitudinally. V lost 0 bases, J lost 4 bases, and 6 bases stayed unmatched. CDR1 is GTSNPN, CDR2 SVGIG, per germline (reference sequence). The CDR3 has 15 residues.

This clonotype originated in a woman aged 25 to 39 with COVID-19, enrolled during active disease. Sequencing was done on a sample of peripheral blood. The rearrangement joins TRBV30 to TRBJ2-5; 9 nucleotides match TRBD2. The CDR3 region has the DNA TGTGCCTGGAGTGTACGCGGCGGGAGGGCAGAGACCCAGTACTTC. Translation: CAWSVRGGRAETQYF.